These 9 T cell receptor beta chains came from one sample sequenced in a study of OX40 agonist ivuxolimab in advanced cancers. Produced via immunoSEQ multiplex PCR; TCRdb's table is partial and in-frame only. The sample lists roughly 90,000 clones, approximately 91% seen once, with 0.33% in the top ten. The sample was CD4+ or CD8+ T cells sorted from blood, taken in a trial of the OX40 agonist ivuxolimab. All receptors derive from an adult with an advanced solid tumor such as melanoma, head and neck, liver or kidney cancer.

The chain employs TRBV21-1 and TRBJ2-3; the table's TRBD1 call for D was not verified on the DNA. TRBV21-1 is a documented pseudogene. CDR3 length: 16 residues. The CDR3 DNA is TGTGCCAGCAGCAAGGGCTTTCTCAAAGACACAGATACGCAGTATTTT. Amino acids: CASSKGFLKDTDTQYF.

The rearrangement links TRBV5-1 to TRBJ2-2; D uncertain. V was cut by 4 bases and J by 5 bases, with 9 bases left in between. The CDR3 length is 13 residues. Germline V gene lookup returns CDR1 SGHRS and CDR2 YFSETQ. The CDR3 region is CASSIGRTGELFF. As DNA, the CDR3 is TGCGCCAGCAGCATCGGACGGACCGGGGAGCTGTTTTTT.

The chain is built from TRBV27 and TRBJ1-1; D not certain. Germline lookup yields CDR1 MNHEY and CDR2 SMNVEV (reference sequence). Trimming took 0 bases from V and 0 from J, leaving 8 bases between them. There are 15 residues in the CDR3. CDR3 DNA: TGTGCCAGCAGTTTATCCCACACAGTGAACACTGAAGCTTTCTTT. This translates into CASSLSHTVNTEAFF.

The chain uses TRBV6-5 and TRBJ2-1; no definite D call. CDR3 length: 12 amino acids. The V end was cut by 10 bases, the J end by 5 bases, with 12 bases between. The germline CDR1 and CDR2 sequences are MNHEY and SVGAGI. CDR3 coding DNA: TGTGCCATCATTAGCAGGAACAATGAGCAGTTCTTC. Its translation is CAIISRNNEQFF.

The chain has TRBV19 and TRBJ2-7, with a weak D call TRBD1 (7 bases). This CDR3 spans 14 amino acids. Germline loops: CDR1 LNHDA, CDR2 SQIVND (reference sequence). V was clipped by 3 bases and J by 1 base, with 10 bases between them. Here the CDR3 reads CASSMTGTSYEQYF. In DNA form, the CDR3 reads TGTGCCAGTAGTATGACAGGGACTTCCTACGAGCAGTACTTC.

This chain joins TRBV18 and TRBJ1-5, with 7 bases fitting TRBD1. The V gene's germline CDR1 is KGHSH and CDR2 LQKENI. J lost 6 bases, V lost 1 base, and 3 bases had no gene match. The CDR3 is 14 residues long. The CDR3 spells CASSPQGATQPQHF. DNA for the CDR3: TGTGCCAGCTCACCACAGGGGGCGACTCAGCCCCAGCATTTT. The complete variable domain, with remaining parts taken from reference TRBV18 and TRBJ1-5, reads NAGVMQNPRHLVRRRGQEARLRCSPMKGHSHVYWYRQLPEEGLKFMVYLQKENIIDESGMPKERFSAEFPKEGPSILRIQQVVRGDSAAYFCASSPQGATQPQHFGDGTRLSIL.

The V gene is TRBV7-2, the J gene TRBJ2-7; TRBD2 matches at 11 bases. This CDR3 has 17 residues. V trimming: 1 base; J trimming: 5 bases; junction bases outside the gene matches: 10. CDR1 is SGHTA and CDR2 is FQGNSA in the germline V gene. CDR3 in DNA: TGTGCCAGCAGCTTAGGGCCGCTCCTAGCGGGAGGACACGAGCAGTACTTC. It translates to CASSLGPLLAGGHEQYF.

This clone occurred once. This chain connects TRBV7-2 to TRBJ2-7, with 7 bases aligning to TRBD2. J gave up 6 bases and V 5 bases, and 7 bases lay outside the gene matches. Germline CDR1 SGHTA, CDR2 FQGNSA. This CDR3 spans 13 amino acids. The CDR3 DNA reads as TGTGCCAGCAGCGGTGGGAGGGCCCGCGAGCAGTACTTC. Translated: CASSGGRAREQYF.

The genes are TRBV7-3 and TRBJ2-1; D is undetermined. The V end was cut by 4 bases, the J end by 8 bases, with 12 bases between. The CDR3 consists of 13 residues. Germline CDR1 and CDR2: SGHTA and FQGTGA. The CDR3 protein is CASSSDRSYEQFF. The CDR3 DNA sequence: TGTGCCAGCAGCTCGGATCGGTCTTATGAGCAGTTCTTC.